A single sample gave rise to the 9 T cell receptor beta chains below, sequenced in a study of cytomegalovirus exposure and HLA in healthy donors. PCR employed 60 Vbeta and 13 Jbeta primers. Clones were sequenced by immunoSEQ multiplex PCR, and TCRdb holds only the in-frame ones, with some missing. The data show around 130,000 clones, just over 70% seen once. Source material: PBMCs. The receptors stem from an older woman in good health and CMV-seropositive.

CDR3 loop: CASSAWGQVGYTF. In DNA form, the CDR3 reads TGTGCCAGCAGTGCATGGGGGCAGGTAGGCTACACCTTC. J is TRBJ1-2 and V is TRBV27; TRBD1 is a possible D gene (6 bases). The V gene's germline CDR1 is MNHEY and CDR2 SMNVEV (reference sequence). The CDR3 totals 13 residues. The V end was cut by 5 bases, the J end by 8 bases, with 15 bases between.

The chain employs TRBV19 and TRBJ1-5; 11 bases map to TRBD1. The ends lost 9 bases at V and 11 bases at J; junction bases unmatched: 12. Germline V gene sequence: CDR1 LNHDA, CDR2 SQIVND (reference sequence). This CDR3 is 14 amino acids long. In nucleotides, the CDR3 is TGTGCCAGCTCGGGACAGGGGGGGTCTGGGGCCCAGCATTTT. Its protein product is CASSGQGGSGAQHF. Looking up the rest from reference TRBV19 and TRBJ1-5 gives the full variable domain: DGGITQSPKYLFRKEGQNVTLSCEQNLNHDAMYWYRQDPGQGLRLIYYSQIVNDFQKGDIAEGYSVSREKKESFPLTVTSAQKNPTAFYLCASSGQGGSGAQHFGDGTRLSIL.

The J gene is TRBJ1-6, the V gene TRBV11-2; a weak D match, TRBD1 (5 bases). The V gene lost 7 bases and the J gene lost 6 bases, with 16 bases spanning the gap. This CDR3 contains 15 residues. Germline CDR1 reads SGHAT; CDR2 reads FQNNGV. The CDR3 DNA sequence: TGTGCCAGCAACGACCGAGCCGGGGGTAATTCACCCCTCCACTTT. The encoded protein is CASNDRAGGNSPLHF.

The genes are TRBV9 and TRBJ2-1, with 10 bases aligning to TRBD2. The CDR3 has 16 residues. The V and J ends lost 4 bases and 2 bases, in that order; junction bases with no gene match: 6. Germline-derived CDR1 and CDR2 are SGDLS and YYNGEE. The CDR3 here is CASSSAGTSAYNEQFF. CDR3 sequence (DNA): TGTGCCAGCAGCTCCGCGGGGACTAGCGCCTACAATGAGCAGTTCTTC. Together with reference TRBV9 and TRBJ2-1, the CDR3 gives the full variable domain: DSGVTQTPKHLITATGQRVTLRCSPRSGDLSVYWYQQSLDQGLQFLIQYYNGEERAKGNILERFSAQQFPDLHSELNLSSLELGDSALYFCASSSAGTSAYNEQFFGPGTRLTVL.

This chain joins TRBV7-2 and TRBJ2-7, with a tentative D call TRBD2 (6 bases). Germline lookup yields CDR1 SGHTA and CDR2 FQGNSA. CDR3 size: 14 residues. V lost 2 bases, J lost 7 bases, and 15 bases lay in between. The DNA of the CDR3 is TGTGCCAGCAGCTTAAGCCAGGTTGCGGGGGAGCAGTACTTC. Amino acid sequence: CASSLSQVAGEQYF. The whole variable domain, filled in from reference TRBV7-2 and TRBJ2-7, reads GAGVSQSPSNKVTEKGKDVELRCDPISGHTALYWYRQSLGQGLEFLIYFQGNSAPDKSGLPSDRFSAERTGGSVSTLTIQRTQQEDSAVYLCASSLSQVAGEQYFGPGTRLTVT.

The V gene is TRBV7-6, the J gene TRBJ1-5, with a possible D match to TRBD1 (5 bases). This CDR3 is built from 13 residues. Per germline, CDR1 SGHVS and CDR2 FNYEAQ. The V end lost 5 bases, the J end lost 11 bases, and 16 bases lay between the germline ends. The CDR3 loop reads CASSVSGRRAQHF. The CDR3 nucleotides are TGTGCCAGCAGCGTTTCGGGACGGAGGGCCCAGCATTTT. The whole variable domain, remainder taken from reference TRBV7-6 and TRBJ1-5, is GAGVSQSPRYKVTKRGQDVALRCDPISGHVSLYWYRQALGQGPEFLTYFNYEAQQDKSGLPNDRFSAERPEGSISTLTIQRTEQRDSAMYRCASSVSGRRAQHFGDGTRLSIL.

There are a few counts of this clone. The gene calls are TRBV4-1 and TRBJ2-1; weak D call: TRBD1 (5 bases). The V gene's germline CDR1 is MGHRA and CDR2 YSYEKL. Trimming left V 1 base short and J 4 bases short, with 14 bases between. The length of the CDR3 is 16 residues. CDR3 region: CASSQGAGAGYNEQFF. In nucleotides, the CDR3 is TGCGCCAGCAGCCAAGGTGCTGGGGCCGGGTACAATGAGCAGTTCTTC.

V gene TRBV29-1 combines with J gene TRBJ1-1; tentatively, D is TRBD1 (5 bases). CDR1 is SQVTM and CDR2 is ANQGSEA in the germline V gene. Trimming pared 6 bases from V and 2 bases from J, leaving 13 bases between. The CDR3 runs to 13 residues. The CDR3 is CSVTGVLNTEAFF. CDR3 nucleotide sequence: TGCAGCGTGACGGGGGTGCTTAACACTGAAGCTTTCTTT.

The chain is built from TRBV9 and TRBJ1-3, with D perhaps matching TRBD1 (5 bases). CDR3 length: 14 amino acids. V lost 3 bases to trimming and J lost 4 bases, with 11 bases between them. Looked up from germline, CDR1 is SGDLS and CDR2 is YYNGEE. CDR3 nucleotides: TGTGCCAGCAGCGGGAGGGGCTCCGGAAACACCATATATTTT. This sequence encodes CASSGRGSGNTIYF.